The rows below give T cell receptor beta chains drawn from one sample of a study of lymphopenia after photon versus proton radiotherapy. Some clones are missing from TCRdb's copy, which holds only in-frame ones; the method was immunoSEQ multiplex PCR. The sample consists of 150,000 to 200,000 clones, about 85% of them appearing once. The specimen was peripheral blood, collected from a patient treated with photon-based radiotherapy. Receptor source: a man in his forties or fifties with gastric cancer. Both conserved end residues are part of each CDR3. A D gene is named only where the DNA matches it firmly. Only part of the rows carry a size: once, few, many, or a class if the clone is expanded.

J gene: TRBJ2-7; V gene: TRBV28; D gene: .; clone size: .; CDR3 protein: CASSLAEKTYEQYF; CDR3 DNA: TGTGCCAGCAGTTTAGCAGAGAAGACCTACGAGCAGTACTTC
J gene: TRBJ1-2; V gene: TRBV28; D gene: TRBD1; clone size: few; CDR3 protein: CASSVIRGNAGYTF; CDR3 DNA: TGTGCCAGCAGTGTAATCAGGGGGAACGCTGGCTACACCTTC
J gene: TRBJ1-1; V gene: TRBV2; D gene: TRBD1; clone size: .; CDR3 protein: CASSERDRGATEAFF; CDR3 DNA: TGTGCCAGCAGTGAAAGGGACAGGGGGGCCACTGAAGCTTTCTTT
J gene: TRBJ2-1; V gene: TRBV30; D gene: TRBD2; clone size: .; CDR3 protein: CAWSVRLAGGNEQFF; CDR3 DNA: TGTGCCTGGAGTGTACGACTAGCGGGAGGAAATGAGCAGTTCTTC
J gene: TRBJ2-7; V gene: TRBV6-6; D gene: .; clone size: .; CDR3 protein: CASSYSGGDTSYEQYF; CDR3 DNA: TGTGCCAGCAGTTACTCAGGTGGCGACACCTCCTACGAGCAGTACTTC
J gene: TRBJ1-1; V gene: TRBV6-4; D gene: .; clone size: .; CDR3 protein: CASNPARQGETEAFF; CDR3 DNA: TGTGCCAGCAACCCCGCCCGGCAGGGTGAAACTGAAGCTTTCTTT
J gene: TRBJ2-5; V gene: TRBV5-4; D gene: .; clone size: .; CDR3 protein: CASSLDAAIHQETQYF; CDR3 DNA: TGTGCCAGCAGCTTGGACGCAGCAATACACCAAGAGACCCAGTACTTC
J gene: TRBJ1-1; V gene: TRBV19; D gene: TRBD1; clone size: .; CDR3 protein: CASSPDRATEAFF; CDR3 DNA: TGTGCCAGTAGCCCAGACAGGGCCACTGAAGCTTTCTTT
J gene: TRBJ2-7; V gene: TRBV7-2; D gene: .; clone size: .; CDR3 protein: CASSPASTEPYEQYF; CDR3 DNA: TGTGCCAGCAGCCCAGCCTCGACAGAACCCTACGAGCAGTACTTC
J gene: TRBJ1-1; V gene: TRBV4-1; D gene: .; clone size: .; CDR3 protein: CASRRGSGDTEAFF; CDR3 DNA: TGCGCCAGCAGGCGAGGGAGCGGGGACACTGAAGCTTTCTTT
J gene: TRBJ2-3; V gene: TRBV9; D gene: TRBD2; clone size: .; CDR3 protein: CASSVGAGGTDTQYF; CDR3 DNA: TGTGCCAGCAGCGTAGGTGCGGGAGGGACAGATACGCAGTATTTT
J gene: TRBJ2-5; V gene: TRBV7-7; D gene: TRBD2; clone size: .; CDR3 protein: CASSPGGLAGVRGTQYF; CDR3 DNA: TGTGCCAGCAGCCCTGGGGGACTAGCGGGAGTTCGGGGGACCCAGTACTTC
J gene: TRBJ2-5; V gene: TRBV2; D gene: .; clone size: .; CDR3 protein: CASRGLETQYF; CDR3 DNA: TGTGCCAGCAGGGGGTTGGAGACCCAGTACTTC
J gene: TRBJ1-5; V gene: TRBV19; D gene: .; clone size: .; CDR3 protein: CASSRQRGNQPQHF; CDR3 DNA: TGTGCCAGTAGTCGGCAGCGGGGCAATCAGCCCCAGCATTTT
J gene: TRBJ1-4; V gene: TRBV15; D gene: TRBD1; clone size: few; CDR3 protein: CATSGQGGEKLFF; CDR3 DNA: TGTGCCACCTCCGGACAGGGAGGTGAAAAACTGTTTTTT
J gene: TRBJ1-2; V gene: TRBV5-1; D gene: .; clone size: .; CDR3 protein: CASGDGSSKSNYGYTF; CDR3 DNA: TGCGCCAGCGGGGACGGCAGCTCAAAATCTAACTATGGCTACACCTTC
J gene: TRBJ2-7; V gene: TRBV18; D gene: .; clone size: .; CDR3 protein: CASSVTGSYEQYF; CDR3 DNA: TGTGCCAGCTCCGTAACAGGCTCCTACGAGCAGTACTTC
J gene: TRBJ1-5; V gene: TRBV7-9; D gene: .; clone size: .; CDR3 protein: CASSLDDRQYQPQHF; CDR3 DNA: TGTGCCAGCAGCTTAGACGACAGGCAATATCAGCCCCAGCATTTT
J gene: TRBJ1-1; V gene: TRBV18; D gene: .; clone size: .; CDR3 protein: CASSPRGLNTEAFF; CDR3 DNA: TGTGCCAGCTCACCCAGAGGCTTGAACACTGAAGCTTTCTTT
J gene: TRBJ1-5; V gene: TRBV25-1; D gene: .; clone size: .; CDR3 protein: CASSESYWNQPQHF; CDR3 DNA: TGTGCCAGCAGTGAATCCTACTGGAATCAGCCCCAGCATTTT
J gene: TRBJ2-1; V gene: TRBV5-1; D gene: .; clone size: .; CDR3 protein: CASSSPGLSSYNEQFF; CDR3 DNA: TGCGCCAGCAGCTCTCCGGGACTGAGCTCCTACAATGAGCAGTTCTTC
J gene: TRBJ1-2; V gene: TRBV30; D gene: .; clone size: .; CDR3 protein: CAWNKRLLGGYTF; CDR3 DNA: TGTGCCTGGAATAAGAGGCTCCTGGGTGGCTACACCTTC
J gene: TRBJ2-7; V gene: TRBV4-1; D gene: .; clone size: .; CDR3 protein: CASSQVTSFDEQYF; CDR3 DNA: TGCGCCAGCAGCCAAGTAACTAGTTTTGACGAGCAGTACTTC
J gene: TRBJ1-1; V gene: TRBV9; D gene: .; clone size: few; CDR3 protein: CASSVESNTEAFF; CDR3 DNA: TGTGCCAGCAGCGTAGAGAGTAACACTGAAGCTTTCTTT
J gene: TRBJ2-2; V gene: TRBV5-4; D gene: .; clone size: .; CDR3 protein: CASSFPGRPGELFF; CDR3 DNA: TGTGCCAGCAGCTTCCCAGGCCGGCCCGGGGAGCTGTTTTTT
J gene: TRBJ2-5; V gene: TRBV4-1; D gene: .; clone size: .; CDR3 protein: CASSPQELEETQYF; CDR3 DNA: TGCGCCAGCAGCCCTCAGGAGCTGGAAGAGACCCAGTACTTC